The text below deals with one T cell receptor beta chain. 60 Vbeta and 13 Jbeta primers were used in PCR. In the original workflow: A follow-up analysis tallied 60 million to 85 million unique TCR beta chains, about 10 million shared. Libraries were prepared by immunoSEQ multiplex PCR; TCRdb keeps only in-frame clonotypes and omits some of them. The DNA was the basis for D and trimming; V, J and clone size are from that table. Its listing shows tens of thousands of clones. The data derive from a study of cytomegalovirus exposure and HLA in healthy donors. In germline, CDR1 is ENHRY, CDR2 SYGVKD. The CDR3 contains 12 residues. V dropped 11 bases and J dropped 4 bases, with 13 bases sitting between them.

The V and J genes are TRBV10-3 and TRBJ2-3, with a possible D match to TRBD2 (5 bases). The specimen was PBMCs. This TCR was sampled from a woman aged 55-70 years in good health and CMV-seropositive. The CDR3 DNA reads as TGTGCCGCAGGACTCCGGGCAGATACGCAGTATTTT. Translation: CAAGLRADTQYF.